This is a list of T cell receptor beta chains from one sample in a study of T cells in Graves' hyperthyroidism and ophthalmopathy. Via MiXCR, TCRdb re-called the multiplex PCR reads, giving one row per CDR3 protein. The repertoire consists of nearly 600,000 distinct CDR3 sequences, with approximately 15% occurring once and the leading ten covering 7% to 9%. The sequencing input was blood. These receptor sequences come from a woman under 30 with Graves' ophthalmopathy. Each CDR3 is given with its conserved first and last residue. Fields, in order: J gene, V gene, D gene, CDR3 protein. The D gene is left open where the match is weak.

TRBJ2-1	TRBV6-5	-	CASSYTRYNEQFF
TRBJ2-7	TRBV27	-	CASSLGESYEQYF
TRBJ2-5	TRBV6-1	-	CASSEEEVQETQYF
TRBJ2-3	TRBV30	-	CAWSGLGATDTQYF
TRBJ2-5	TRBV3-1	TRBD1	CANSSLGQSMLNHETQYF
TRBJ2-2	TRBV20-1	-	CSARDPRELYTGELFF
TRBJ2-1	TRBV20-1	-	CSARDFRTNNEQFF
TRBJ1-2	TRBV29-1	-	CSVAGHQGNGYTF
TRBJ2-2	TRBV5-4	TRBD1	CASSLAPDRAIDTGELFF
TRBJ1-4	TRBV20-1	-	CSARVVNEKLFF
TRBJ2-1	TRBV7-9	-	CASSSTPGLYNEQFF
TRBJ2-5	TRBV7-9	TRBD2	CASSRWTSGQETQYF
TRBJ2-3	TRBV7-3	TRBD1	CASSSVDRTSTDTQYF
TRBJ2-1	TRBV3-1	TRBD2	CASSQIGLAGADEQFF
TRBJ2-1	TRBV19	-	CASTTERYNEQFF
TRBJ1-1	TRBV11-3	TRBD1	CASSLEGQARMTEAFF
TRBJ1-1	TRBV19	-	CASKTPKMNTEAFF
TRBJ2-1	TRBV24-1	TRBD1	CATSEPWDRGGYNEQFF
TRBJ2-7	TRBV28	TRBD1	CASSSWDRNYEQYF
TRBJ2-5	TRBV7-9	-	CASSLYGDRQETQYF